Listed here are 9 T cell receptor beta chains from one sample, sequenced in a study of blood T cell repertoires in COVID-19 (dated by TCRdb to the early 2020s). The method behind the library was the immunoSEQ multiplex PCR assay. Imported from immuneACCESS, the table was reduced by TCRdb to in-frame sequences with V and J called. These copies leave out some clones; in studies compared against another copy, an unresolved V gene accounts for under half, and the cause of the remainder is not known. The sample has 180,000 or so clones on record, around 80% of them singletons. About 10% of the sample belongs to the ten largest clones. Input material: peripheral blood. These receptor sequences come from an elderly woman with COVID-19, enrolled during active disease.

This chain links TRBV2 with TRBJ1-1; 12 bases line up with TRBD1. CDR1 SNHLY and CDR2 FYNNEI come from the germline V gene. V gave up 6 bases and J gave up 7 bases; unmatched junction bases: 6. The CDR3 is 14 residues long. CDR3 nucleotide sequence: TGTGCCAGCAGGGCGGGACAGGGGGCTATTGAAGCTTTCTTT. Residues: CASRAGQGAIEAFF. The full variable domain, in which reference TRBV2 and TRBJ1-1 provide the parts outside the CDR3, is EPEVTQTPSHQVTQMGQEVILRCVPISNHLYFYWYRQILGQKVEFLVSFYNNEISEKSEIFDDQFSVERPDGSNFTLKIRSTKLEDSAMYFCASRAGQGAIEAFFGQGTRLTVV.

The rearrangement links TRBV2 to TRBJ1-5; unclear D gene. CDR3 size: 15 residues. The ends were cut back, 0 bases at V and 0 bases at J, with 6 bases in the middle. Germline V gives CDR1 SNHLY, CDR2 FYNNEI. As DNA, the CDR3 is TGTGCCAGCAGTGAAGCTCTAGCTAGCAATCAGCCCCAGCATTTT. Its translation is CASSEALASNQPQHF.

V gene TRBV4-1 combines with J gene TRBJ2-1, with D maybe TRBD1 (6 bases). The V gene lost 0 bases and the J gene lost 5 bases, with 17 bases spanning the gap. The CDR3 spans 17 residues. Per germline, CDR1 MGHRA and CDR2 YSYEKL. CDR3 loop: CASSQDRDTNTNNEQFF. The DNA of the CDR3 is TGCGCCAGCAGCCAAGATCGGGACACGAACACAAACAATGAGCAGTTCTTC.

The chain's CDR3 is CASSIQGDGQPQHF. CDR3 nucleotides: TGTGCCAGTAGTATTCAGGGGGACGGTCAGCCCCAGCATTTT. The chain recombines TRBV19 with TRBJ1-5; 7 bases match TRBD1. The trim removed 3 bases at V and 6 bases at J, leaving 5 bases unmatched. Germline lookup yields CDR1 LNHDA and CDR2 SQIVND (reference sequence). The CDR3 consists of 14 residues.

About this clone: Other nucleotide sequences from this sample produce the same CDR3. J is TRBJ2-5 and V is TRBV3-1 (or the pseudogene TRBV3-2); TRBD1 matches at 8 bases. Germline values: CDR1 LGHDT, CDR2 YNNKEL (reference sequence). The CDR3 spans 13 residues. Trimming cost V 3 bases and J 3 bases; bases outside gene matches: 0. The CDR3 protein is CASSQDREETQYF. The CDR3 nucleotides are TGTGCCAGCAGCCAGGACAGGGAAGAGACCCAGTACTTC.

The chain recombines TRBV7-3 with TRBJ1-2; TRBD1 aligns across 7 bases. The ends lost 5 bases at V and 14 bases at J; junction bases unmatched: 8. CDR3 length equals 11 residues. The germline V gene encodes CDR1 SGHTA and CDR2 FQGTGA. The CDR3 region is CASSHPPGGTF. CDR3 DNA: TGTGCCAGCAGCCACCCTCCAGGGGGGACCTTC.

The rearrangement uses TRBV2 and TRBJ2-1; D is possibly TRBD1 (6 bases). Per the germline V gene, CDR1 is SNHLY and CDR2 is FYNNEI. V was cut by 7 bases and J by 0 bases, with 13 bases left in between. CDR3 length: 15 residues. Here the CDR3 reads CASTRTVSSYNEQFF. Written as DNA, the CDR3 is TGTGCCAGCACGAGGACAGTGAGCTCCTACAATGAGCAGTTCTTC.

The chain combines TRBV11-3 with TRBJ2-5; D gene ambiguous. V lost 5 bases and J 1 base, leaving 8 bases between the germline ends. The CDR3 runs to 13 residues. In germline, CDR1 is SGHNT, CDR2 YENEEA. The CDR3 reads CASSPWAQETQYF. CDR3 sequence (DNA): TGTGCCAGCAGCCCGTGGGCCCAAGAGACCCAGTACTTC.

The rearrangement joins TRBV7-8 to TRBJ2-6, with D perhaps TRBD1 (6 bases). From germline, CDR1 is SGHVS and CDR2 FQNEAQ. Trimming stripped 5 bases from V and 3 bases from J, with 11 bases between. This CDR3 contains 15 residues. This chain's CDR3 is CASSLRGSGANVLTF. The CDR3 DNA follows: TGTGCCAGCAGCCTCAGGGGTAGTGGGGCCAACGTCCTGACTTTC.